The 7 T cell receptor beta chains below were found in one sample sequenced in a study of blood T cell repertoires in COVID-19. Using immunoSEQ multiplex PCR, the repertoire was profiled, and TCRdb retains in-frame clones only, with some absent. This sample has under 300,000 clones; around 85% occur once, and the top ten carry roughly 5.8%. The material sequenced was peripheral blood. Receptors originate from a man aged 55 to 69 with acute or convalescent COVID-19.

As concerns this clone: The sample carries other DNA sequences with the same CDR3. The chain employs TRBV11-3 and TRBJ2-7, with D perhaps matching TRBD1 (5 bases). The CDR3 spans 13 residues. V dropped 3 bases and J dropped 3 bases, with 9 bases sitting between them. Germline lookup yields CDR1 SGHNT and CDR2 YENEEA. The CDR3 nucleotides read TGTGCCAGCAGCTTGGGCAGGGACTACGAGCAGTACTTC. Its protein is CASSLGRDYEQYF.

J is TRBJ2-7 and V is TRBV20-1; TRBD1 matches at 8 bases. The CDR3 length is 13 residues. Germline trimming cut 3 bases from V and 4 bases from J; bases unmatched to any gene: 5. CDR1 is DFQATT, CDR2 SNEGSKA, per germline (reference sequence). The CDR3 region is CSASGQGRYEQYF. The DNA of the CDR3 is TGCAGTGCTAGTGGACAGGGAAGGTACGAGCAGTACTTC.

V is TRBV7-9 and J is TRBJ1-2, with 8 bases matching TRBD1. V dropped 7 bases and J dropped 8; count of bases not matched to a gene: 15. CDR1 is SEHNR, CDR2 FQNEAQ, per germline (reference sequence). CDR3 length: 15 residues. CDR3 sequence reads: CASTSGGRGQEGYTF. CDR3 DNA sequence: TGTGCCAGCACCTCGGGTGGCAGGGGGCAAGAAGGCTACACCTTC.

The chain carries TRBV3-1 (or the pseudogene TRBV3-2) and TRBJ2-7, with 7 nucleotides matching TRBD2. Germline V gene lookup returns CDR1 LGHDT and CDR2 YNNKEL (reference sequence). The CDR3 consists of 14 residues. The trim removed 5 bases at V and 2 bases at J, leaving 6 bases unmatched. The CDR3 loop is CASSDSGRPYEQYF. In DNA, the CDR3 is TGTGCCAGCAGCGACTCCGGGAGGCCCTACGAGCAGTACTTC.

The chain couples TRBV7-2 to TRBJ2-1, with 12 bases fitting TRBD2. The V gene's germline CDR1 is SGHTA and CDR2 FQGNSA. Germline trimming cut 2 bases from V and 7 bases from J; bases unmatched to any gene: 9. CDR3 length: 17 residues. This CDR3 reads CASSLRVLTSGRNEQFF. The CDR3, as DNA: TGTGCCAGCAGCTTAAGAGTTTTGACTAGCGGGAGAAATGAGCAGTTCTTC.

The chain uses TRBV2 and TRBJ2-3; D is possibly TRBD1 (5 bases). Germline CDR1 SNHLY, CDR2 FYNNEI. Trimming pared 7 bases from V and 1 base from J, leaving 12 bases between. The CDR3 length is 14 residues. The CDR3 sequence: CASIPGLGTDTQYF. The CDR3 DNA sequence: TGTGCCAGCATTCCAGGGCTCGGCACAGATACGCAGTATTTT.

As concerns this clone: At the DNA level, this CDR3 is encoded by other sequences in the same sample as well. This chain connects TRBV7-2 to TRBJ2-7, with TRBD2 matching 9 bases. The ends lost 6 bases at V and 0 bases at J; junction bases unmatched: 3. The CDR3 contains 14 residues. Germline CDR1 SGHTA, CDR2 FQGNSA. This CDR3 reads CASSLSGSSYEQYF. The CDR3 nucleotides read TGTGCCAGCAGTCTTAGCGGGAGCTCCTACGAGCAGTACTTC. The whole variable domain, remainder taken from reference TRBV7-2 and TRBJ2-7, is GAGVSQSPSNKVTEKGKDVELRCDPISGHTALYWYRQSLGQGLEFLIYFQGNSAPDKSGLPSDRFSAERTGGSVSTLTIQRTQQEDSAVYLCASSLSGSSYEQYFGPGTRLTVT.